Below, 14 T cell receptor beta chains from the same sample are listed, as sequenced in a study of blood T cell repertoires in COVID-19. The data were produced by immunoSEQ multiplex PCR, yet TCRdb's version contains in-frame clones alone and is incomplete. This sample carries fewer than 100,000 clones, 79% of them seen once, and the ten largest clones take more than 20%. The sequenced sample consisted of peripheral blood. The receptors shown here come from a human donor in a cohort sampled during active COVID-19.

The gene calls are TRBV19 and TRBJ2-1; D may be TRBD1 (5 bases). Germline V gene sequence: CDR1 LNHDA, CDR2 SQIVND (reference sequence). This CDR3 region has 14 residues. V was cut by 4 bases and J by 3 bases, with 10 bases left in between. The CDR3, as DNA: TGTGCCAGTAGTACGCAGGGTCACTACAATGAGCAGTTCTTC. Translating gives CASSTQGHYNEQFF.

V usage is TRBV11-3 and J usage is TRBJ2-1; D ambiguous. Trimming pared 0 bases from V and 0 bases from J, leaving 9 bases between. Germline V gene data show CDR1 as SGHNT and CDR2 as YENEEA. This CDR3 spans 16 amino acids. The CDR3 DNA reads as TGTGCCAGCAGCTTAGATTGGCAGGCCTCCTACAATGAGCAGTTCTTC. It translates to CASSLDWQASYNEQFF.

This rearrangement joins TRBV6-6 to TRBJ2-1, with 9 positions matching TRBD2. V was clipped by 6 bases and J by 7 bases; unmatched bases: 7. This CDR3 region has 14 residues. Germline V gives CDR1 MNHNY, CDR2 SVGAGI (reference sequence). CDR3: CASSFSGSLNEQFF. CDR3 DNA: TGTGCCAGCAGCTTTAGCGGGAGTTTAAATGAGCAGTTCTTC.

This clone occurred a few times. The J gene is TRBJ1-3, the V gene TRBV28, with a tentative D call TRBD1 (5 bases). The CDR3 contains 15 residues. Germline V gene data show CDR1 as MDHEN and CDR2 as SYDVKM. Trimming cost V 6 bases and J 0 bases, with 12 bases left between them. CDR3 sequence: CASRAGGNSGNTIYF. CDR3 sequence (DNA): TGTGCCAGCAGGGCGGGGGGAAACTCTGGAAACACCATATATTTT. Together with reference TRBV28 and TRBJ1-3, the CDR3 gives the full variable domain: DVKVTQSSRYLVKRTGEKVFLECVQDMDHENMFWYRQDPGLGLRLIYFSYDVKMKEKGDIPEGYSVSREKKERFSLILESASTNQTSMYLCASRAGGNSGNTIYFGEGSWLTVV.

The chain recombines TRBV15 with TRBJ2-7; 15 bases align to TRBD2. CDR1 is LNHNV and CDR2 is YYDKDF in the germline V gene (reference sequence). The trim removed 6 bases at V and 6 bases at J, leaving 3 bases unmatched. CDR3 length: 14 amino acids. As DNA, the CDR3 is TGTGCCACCAGTCCGGGACTAGCGGGGGGCGAGCAGTACTTC. Its translation: CATSPGLAGGEQYF.

This chain uses TRBV6-6 with TRBJ2-1, with D perhaps matching TRBD1 (7 bases). Trimming took 6 bases from V and 4 from J, leaving 16 bases between them. Germline CDR1 MNHNY, CDR2 SVGAGI (reference sequence). The CDR3 spans 15 residues. In nucleotides, the CDR3 is TGTGCCAGCAGAAAAGACAGGGCGGGGTACAATGAGCAGTTCTTC. This translates into CASRKDRAGYNEQFF.

This chain links TRBV28 with TRBJ2-3; 8 bases line up with TRBD1. The CDR3 extends over 16 amino acids. Germline values: CDR1 MDHEN, CDR2 SYDVKM. The V segment lost 6 bases and the J segment 0 bases; nucleotides outside the gene matches: 8. The CDR3 loop reads CASRTGTGTSTDTQYF. The CDR3 coding sequence is TGTGCCAGCAGGACCGGGACAGGAACGAGCACAGATACGCAGTATTTT.

This clone was observed a single time. V and J are TRBV7-3 and TRBJ2-3; 13 bases agree with TRBD2. Germline-derived CDR1 and CDR2 are SGHTA and FQGTGA. This CDR3 region has 17 residues. Trimming cost V 4 bases and J 5 bases; bases outside gene matches: 9. CDR3 DNA: TGTGCCAGCAGCTCCAACCCGGGACTAGCGGGGTTAGATACGCAGTATTTT. It codes for CASSSNPGLAGLDTQYF. The whole variable domain, remainder taken from reference TRBV7-3 and TRBJ2-3, is GAGVSQTPSNKVTEKGKYVELRCDPISGHTALYWYRQSLGQGPEFLIYFQGTGAADDSGLPNDRFFAVRPEGSVSTLKIQRTERGDSAVYLCASSSNPGLAGLDTQYFGPGTRLTVL.

The chain links TRBV18 to TRBJ2-7, with a tentative D call TRBD2 (8 bases). Trimming left V 5 bases short and J 0 bases short, with 14 bases between. The germline CDR1 and CDR2 sequences are KGHSH and LQKENI. CDR3 length: 15 amino acids. The CDR3: CASSEQGTSSYEQYF. CDR3 sequence (DNA): TGTGCCAGCTCAGAACAGGGGACTAGCTCCTACGAGCAGTACTTC.

The rearrangement uses TRBV29-1 and TRBJ2-7; weak D call: TRBD2 (7 bases). Looked up from germline, CDR1 is SQVTM and CDR2 is ANQGSEA. Trimming pared 4 bases from V and 7 bases from J, leaving 11 bases between. This CDR3 is built from 11 residues. The CDR3 loop is CSVGEGVEQYF. The DNA of the CDR3 is TGCAGCGTTGGGGAGGGGGTGGAGCAGTACTTC.

The genes are TRBV5-1 and TRBJ1-1; TRBD1 might be the D (5 bases). The V end was cut by 1 base, the J end by 3 bases, with 10 bases between. Germline CDR1 SGHRS, CDR2 YFSETQ. The length of the CDR3 is 14 residues. The CDR3 is CASSLIGHDTEAFF. In DNA, the CDR3 is TGCGCCAGCAGCTTGATAGGACACGACACTGAAGCTTTCTTT. The full variable domain, completed using reference TRBV5-1 and TRBJ1-1, is KAGVTQTPRYLIKTRGQQVTLSCSPISGHRSVSWYQQTPGQGLQFLFEYFSETQRNKGNFPGRFSGRQFSNSRSEMNVSTLELGDSALYLCASSLIGHDTEAFFGQGTRLTVV.

The chain joins TRBV2 to TRBJ2-3; D might be TRBD2 (5 bases). The ends were cut back, 2 bases at V and 2 bases at J, with 11 bases in the middle. CDR1 and CDR2 from the germline V gene are SNHLY and FYNNEI. The CDR3 is 15 residues long. The CDR3 DNA is TGTGCCAGCAGTGAACGATATAGCGCCACAGATACGCAGTATTTT. It encodes CASSERYSATDTQYF.

The chain uses TRBV5-4 and TRBJ2-2, with D possibly TRBD1 on 6 matching bases. Per germline, CDR1 SGHNT and CDR2 YYREEE (reference sequence). The CDR3 loop spans 16 amino acids. Trimming left V 4 bases short and J 1 base short, with 14 bases between. The CDR3 reads CASSTQGQQNTGELFF. The CDR3 DNA sequence: TGTGCCAGCAGCACGCAGGGGCAGCAGAACACCGGGGAGCTGTTTTTT.

This chain connects TRBV7-2 to TRBJ2-7; possible D gene TRBD1, 5 bases. The CDR3 is 13 residues long. Germline CDR1 and CDR2: SGHTA and FQGNSA. V was trimmed by 4 bases and J by 4 bases, leaving 11 bases between them. The CDR3 loop is CASSSPQDYEQYF. In DNA, the CDR3 is TGTGCCAGCAGCTCCCCACAGGATTACGAGCAGTACTTC.